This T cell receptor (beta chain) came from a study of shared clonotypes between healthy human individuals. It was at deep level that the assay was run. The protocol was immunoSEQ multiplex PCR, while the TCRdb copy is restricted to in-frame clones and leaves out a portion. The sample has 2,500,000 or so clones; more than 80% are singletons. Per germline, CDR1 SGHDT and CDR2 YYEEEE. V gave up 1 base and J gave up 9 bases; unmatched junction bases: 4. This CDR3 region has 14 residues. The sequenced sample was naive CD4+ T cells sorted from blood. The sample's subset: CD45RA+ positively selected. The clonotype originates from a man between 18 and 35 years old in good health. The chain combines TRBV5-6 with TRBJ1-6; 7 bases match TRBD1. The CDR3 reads CASSLRQGTSPLHF. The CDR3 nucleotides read TGTGCCAGCAGCTTGAGACAGGGCACTTCACCCCTCCACTTT.